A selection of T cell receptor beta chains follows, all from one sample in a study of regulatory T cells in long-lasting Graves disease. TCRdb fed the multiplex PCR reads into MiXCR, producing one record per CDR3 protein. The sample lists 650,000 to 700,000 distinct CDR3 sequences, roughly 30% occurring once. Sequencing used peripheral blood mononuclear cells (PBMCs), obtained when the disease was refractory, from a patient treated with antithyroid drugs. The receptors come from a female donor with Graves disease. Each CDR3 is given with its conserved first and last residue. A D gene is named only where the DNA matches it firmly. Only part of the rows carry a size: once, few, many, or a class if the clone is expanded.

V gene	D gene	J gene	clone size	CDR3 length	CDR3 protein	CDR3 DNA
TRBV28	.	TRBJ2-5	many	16	CASSLLAAADQETQYF	TGTGCCAGCAGTTTGCTCGCTGCGGCAGATCAAGAGACCCAGTACTTC
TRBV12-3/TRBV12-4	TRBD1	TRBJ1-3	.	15	CASSLGQGFGNTIYF	TGTGCCAGCAGCCTGGGACAGGGTTTTGGAAACACCATATATTTT
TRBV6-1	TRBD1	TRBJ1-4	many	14	CASSPARTGEKLFF	TGTGCCAGCAGTCCCGCTAGGACAGGTGAAAAACTGTTTTTT
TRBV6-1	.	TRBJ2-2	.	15	CASRATPSPSGELFF	TGTGCCAGCAGAGCGACCCCATCTCCTTCCGGGGAGCTGTTTTTT
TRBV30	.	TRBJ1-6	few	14	CAWIGQSNNSPLHF	TGTGCCTGGATAGGGCAGTCGAATAATTCACCCCTCCACTTT
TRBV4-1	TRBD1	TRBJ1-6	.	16	CASSQRGQEANSPLHF	TGCGCCAGCAGCCAGAGAGGACAGGAAGCGAATTCACCCCTCCACTTT
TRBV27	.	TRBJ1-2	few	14	CASNLRGGAFGYTF	TGTGCCAGCAACCTGCGGGGGGGCGCGTTTGGCTACACCTTC
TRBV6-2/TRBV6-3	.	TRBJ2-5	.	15	CASSDQLSFQETQYF	TGTGCCAGCAGTGATCAGCTAAGCTTCCAAGAGACCCAGTACTTC
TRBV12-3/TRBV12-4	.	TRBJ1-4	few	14	CASRPGQGSGKLFF	TGTGCCAGCAGGCCGGGACAAGGCTCCGGCAAACTGTTTTTT
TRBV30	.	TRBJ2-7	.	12	CAASSDPYEQYF	TGTGCCGCGTCTAGCGACCCCTACGAGCAGTACTTC
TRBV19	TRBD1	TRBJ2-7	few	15	CASRSLGQGDYEQYF	TGTGCCAGTAGGAGCCTCGGACAGGGAGACTACGAGCAGTACTTC
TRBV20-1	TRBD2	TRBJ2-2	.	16	CSARGGGGRAFGELFF	TGCAGTGCTAGAGGGGGAGGCGGGAGGGCCTTCGGGGAGCTGTTTTTT
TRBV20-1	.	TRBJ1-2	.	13	CSSGTLVPGGYTF	TGCAGCTCCGGGACACTGGTTCCGGGTGGCTACACCTTC
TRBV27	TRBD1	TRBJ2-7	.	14	CASSFKDRRYEQYF	TGTGCCAGCAGTTTCAAGGACAGGAGGTACGAGCAGTACTTC
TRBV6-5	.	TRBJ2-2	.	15	CASSYRAARTGELFF	TGTGCCAGCAGTTATCGGGCAGCTCGGACCGGGGAGCTGTTTTTT
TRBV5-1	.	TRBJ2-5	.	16	CASSEGTVHPGETQYF	TGCGCCAGCAGCGAAGGGACGGTCCACCCCGGGGAGACCCAGTACTTC
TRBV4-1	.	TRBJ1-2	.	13	CASSPPAGYGYTF	TGCGCCAGCAGCCCTCCTGCCGGGTATGGCTACACCTTC
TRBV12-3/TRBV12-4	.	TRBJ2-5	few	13	CASSSSFQGTQYF	TGTGCCAGCAGCTCAAGCTTCCAGGGGACCCAGTACTTC
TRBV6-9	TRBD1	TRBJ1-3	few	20	CASSYLPMPTGTNSGNTIYF	TGTGCCAGCAGTTACCTCCCAATGCCGACAGGGACCAACTCTGGAAACACCATATATTTT
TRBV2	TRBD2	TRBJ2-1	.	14	CASSRSGSLNEQFF	TGTGCCAGCAGTAGAAGCGGGAGTTTGAATGAGCAGTTCTTC
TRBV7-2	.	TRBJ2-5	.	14	CASSFPATMETQYF	TGTGCCAGCAGCTTTCCAGCAACGATGGAGACCCAGTACTTC
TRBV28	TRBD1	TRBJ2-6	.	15	CASSTTGAGANVLTF	TGTGCCAGCAGCACGACAGGGGCTGGGGCCAACGTCCTGACTTTC
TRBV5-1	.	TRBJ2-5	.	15	CASSSRTATQETQYF	TGCGCCAGCAGCTCCCGGACGGCCACACAAGAGACCCAGTACTTC
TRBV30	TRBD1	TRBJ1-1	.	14	CAWSLTGGRTEAFF	TGTGCCTGGAGTCTGACAGGGGGCAGGACTGAAGCTTTCTTT